This is a list of T cell receptor beta chains from one sample in a study of T-cell memory formation after mild COVID-19. TCRdb reanalysed the 5' RACE reads using MiXCR and keeps one entry per CDR3 protein. Of just over 300,000 distinct CDR3 sequences listed, 15% to 20% are singletons. Specimen: PBMCs or a T cell subset sorted from them (not recorded which). These receptor sequences come from a man younger than 35 who had mild COVID-19 (a few samples of this study predate the infection). Cell type and time point are not known. CDR3s include the opening cysteine and the closing phenylalanine or tryptophan. The D gene is left open where the match is weak. Not every row has a clone size; where given, it reads once, few, many or a size class.

d_call: -
clone_size: many
v_call: TRBV7-8
j_call: TRBJ2-2
cdr3_nt: TGTGCCAGCAGCCCTATAAGGAGGGGAAGGAGCGGGGAGCTGTTTTTT
cdr3_aa: CASSPIRRGRSGELFF

d_call: -
clone_size: few
v_call: TRBV20-1
j_call: TRBJ1-6
cdr3_nt: TGCAGTGCTAGCCCCAGCTCCTATAATTCACCCCTCCACTTT
cdr3_aa: CSASPSSYNSPLHF

d_call: -
clone_size: few
v_call: TRBV7-2
j_call: TRBJ2-7
cdr3_nt: TGTGCCAGCACCAGGGCAGGCGCCTACGAGCAGTACTTC
cdr3_aa: CASTRAGAYEQYF

d_call: TRBD1
clone_size: -
v_call: TRBV5-1
j_call: TRBJ2-5
cdr3_nt: TGCGCCAGCAGCGCGACAGGGGGGGGATTGGAGACCCAGTACTTC
cdr3_aa: CASSATGGGLETQYF

d_call: -
clone_size: few
v_call: TRBV5-1
j_call: TRBJ1-5
cdr3_nt: TGCGCCAGCAGCTTGGATGGGGCCGGCAATCAGCCCCAGCATTTT
cdr3_aa: CASSLDGAGNQPQHF

d_call: -
clone_size: -
v_call: TRBV20-1
j_call: TRBJ2-7
cdr3_nt: TGCAGTGCTCGGGATCGGAACTACGAGCAGTACTTC
cdr3_aa: CSARDRNYEQYF

d_call: -
clone_size: -
v_call: TRBV3-1
j_call: TRBJ2-7
cdr3_nt: TGTGCCAGCAGTACCTACGAGCAGTACTTC
cdr3_aa: CASSTYEQYF

d_call: -
clone_size: -
v_call: TRBV29-1
j_call: TRBJ2-1
cdr3_nt: TGCAGCGGTACATCCTACAATGAGCAGTTCTTC
cdr3_aa: CSGTSYNEQFF

d_call: TRBD2
clone_size: few
v_call: TRBV29-1
j_call: TRBJ2-5
cdr3_nt: TGCAGCGTTGGAAGCCCTAGCGGGGGAGAGACCCAGTACTTC
cdr3_aa: CSVGSPSGGETQYF

d_call: -
clone_size: few
v_call: TRBV29-1
j_call: TRBJ2-5
cdr3_nt: TGCAGCACCCGGCCGTGGGAGACCCAGTACTTC
cdr3_aa: CSTRPWETQYF

d_call: -
clone_size: -
v_call: TRBV20-1
j_call: TRBJ2-3
cdr3_nt: TGCAGTGCTAGTCGGGACGCCCCTTCACTTACAGTTACGCAGTATTTT
cdr3_aa: CSASRDAPSLTVTQYF

d_call: TRBD1
clone_size: many
v_call: TRBV5-5
j_call: TRBJ1-5
cdr3_nt: TGTGCCAGCAGCCCGGGACAGAGCAATCAGCCCCAGCATTTT
cdr3_aa: CASSPGQSNQPQHF

d_call: TRBD2
clone_size: -
v_call: TRBV20-1
j_call: TRBJ2-3
cdr3_nt: TGCAGTGCGGCGGGACTAGCGGGGGTCACAGATACGCAGTATTTT
cdr3_aa: CSAAGLAGVTDTQYF

d_call: -
clone_size: -
v_call: TRBV28
j_call: TRBJ1-2
cdr3_nt: TGTGCCAGCGAAGGTAGACAGTCCTATGGCTACACCTTC
cdr3_aa: CASEGRQSYGYTF

d_call: TRBD2
clone_size: few
v_call: TRBV10-3
j_call: TRBJ2-1
cdr3_nt: TGTGCCGTGACACAGGGAGTAGCGGGAATTAACAATGAGCAGTTCTTC
cdr3_aa: CAVTQGVAGINNEQFF

d_call: -
clone_size: many
v_call: TRBV7-6
j_call: TRBJ2-5
cdr3_nt: TGTGCCAGCACGGACAGTCTTAATTTCCAAGAGACCCAGTACTTC
cdr3_aa: CASTDSLNFQETQYF

d_call: TRBD1
clone_size: -
v_call: TRBV7-3
j_call: TRBJ1-2
cdr3_nt: TGTGCCAGCAGCTTTACCAGACAGGGTGGCTATGGCTACACCTTC
cdr3_aa: CASSFTRQGGYGYTF

d_call: -
clone_size: few
v_call: TRBV2
j_call: TRBJ1-4
cdr3_nt: TGTGCCACAAGCAGGCCGTATGAAAAACTGTTTTTT
cdr3_aa: CATSRPYEKLFF

d_call: TRBD1
clone_size: few
v_call: TRBV7-9
j_call: TRBJ1-1
cdr3_nt: TGTGCCAGCAACGGACAGGGGGGGGTTAGGACTGAAGCTTTCTTT
cdr3_aa: CASNGQGGVRTEAFF

d_call: -
clone_size: few
v_call: TRBV5-1
j_call: TRBJ2-5
cdr3_nt: TGCGCCAGCAGCCCCGGGACGCAGCAAGAGACCCAGTACTTC
cdr3_aa: CASSPGTQQETQYF

d_call: TRBD1
clone_size: few
v_call: TRBV6-5
j_call: TRBJ2-7
cdr3_nt: TGTGCCAGCAGGGCCGGGACAGGGGGTCGAGAGCAGTACTTC
cdr3_aa: CASRAGTGGREQYF

d_call: -
clone_size: -
v_call: TRBV6-5
j_call: TRBJ1-5
cdr3_nt: TGTGCCAGCAGCCGTCTCCCCAAACGGCCCCAGCATTTT
cdr3_aa: CASSRLPKRPQHF

d_call: -
clone_size: few
v_call: TRBV24-1
j_call: TRBJ1-2
cdr3_nt: TGTGCCACCAGTGATTCGTCCCGGGACTTTTCCTATGGCTACACCTTC
cdr3_aa: CATSDSSRDFSYGYTF

d_call: -
clone_size: few
v_call: TRBV20-1
j_call: TRBJ2-6
cdr3_nt: TGCAGTGCTATCAACATCGGACCTGGGGCCAACGTCCTGACTTTC
cdr3_aa: CSAINIGPGANVLTF

d_call: TRBD2
clone_size: -
v_call: TRBV4-3
j_call: TRBJ2-3
cdr3_nt: TGCGCCAGCAGCCAAGAAGCGGGGCGACACACAGATACGCAGTATTTT
cdr3_aa: CASSQEAGRHTDTQYF

d_call: TRBD2
clone_size: few
v_call: TRBV7-2
j_call: TRBJ2-3
cdr3_nt: TGTGCCAGCAACCAGATAGCGGGGGGCGGAGATACGCAGTATTTT
cdr3_aa: CASNQIAGGGDTQYF

d_call: -
clone_size: -
v_call: TRBV7-9
j_call: TRBJ2-5
cdr3_nt: TGTGCCAGCAGCGGGATCGGCGAGACCCAGTACTTC
cdr3_aa: CASSGIGETQYF

d_call: TRBD1
clone_size: -
v_call: TRBV7-9
j_call: TRBJ1-5
cdr3_nt: TGTGCCAGCAGCCCGGGACAGGACTATCAGCCCCAGCATTTT
cdr3_aa: CASSPGQDYQPQHF

d_call: -
clone_size: few
v_call: TRBV9
j_call: TRBJ1-1
cdr3_nt: TGTGCCAGCAGCCGAGGGGCTACACGAACGGTTGAAGCTTTCTTT
cdr3_aa: CASSRGATRTVEAFF

d_call: -
clone_size: -
v_call: TRBV18
j_call: TRBJ2-7
cdr3_nt: TGTGCCAGCTCACCGAGACAGACCTACGAGCAGTACTTC
cdr3_aa: CASSPRQTYEQYF

d_call: TRBD1
clone_size: -
v_call: TRBV11-3
j_call: TRBJ1-1
cdr3_nt: TGTGCCAGCAGCCCCAGTGGGACAGGCGAAGCTTTCTTT
cdr3_aa: CASSPSGTGEAFF

d_call: -
clone_size: -
v_call: TRBV5-4
j_call: TRBJ2-5
cdr3_nt: TGTGCCAGCAGCCCCACGGGGGTCGGACAAGAGACCCAGTACTTC
cdr3_aa: CASSPTGVGQETQYF

d_call: TRBD1
clone_size: -
v_call: TRBV4-3
j_call: TRBJ1-5
cdr3_nt: TGCGCCAGCAGCCAAGAGACAGGGGAAAACAATCAGCCCCAGCATTTT
cdr3_aa: CASSQETGENNQPQHF

d_call: TRBD2
clone_size: -
v_call: TRBV4-1
j_call: TRBJ2-2
cdr3_nt: TGCGCCAGCAGCCAAGAAGGGACTAGCAACACCGGGGAGCTGTTTTTT
cdr3_aa: CASSQEGTSNTGELFF

d_call: -
clone_size: few
v_call: TRBV18
j_call: TRBJ2-7
cdr3_nt: TGTGCCAGCTCACTCGCAGGGAGGGAGCAGTACTTC
cdr3_aa: CASSLAGREQYF

d_call: -
clone_size: few
v_call: TRBV7-3
j_call: TRBJ2-3
cdr3_nt: TGTGCCAGCAGCTTAATGGTGGCAGATACGCAGTATTTT
cdr3_aa: CASSLMVADTQYF

d_call: TRBD2
clone_size: few
v_call: TRBV10-2
j_call: TRBJ2-7
cdr3_nt: TGCGCCACCAAGGCCGGGGGGGCAGACGAGCAGTACTTC
cdr3_aa: CATKAGGADEQYF

d_call: TRBD1
clone_size: few
v_call: TRBV7-2
j_call: TRBJ1-6
cdr3_nt: TGTGCCAGCAGTCCTGACAGGGGATATGATTCACCCCTCCACTTT
cdr3_aa: CASSPDRGYDSPLHF

d_call: TRBD1
clone_size: -
v_call: TRBV4-2
j_call: TRBJ1-2
cdr3_nt: TGTGCCAGCAGCCAAGAGGACAGGGACTATGGCTACACCTTC
cdr3_aa: CASSQEDRDYGYTF

d_call: -
clone_size: -
v_call: TRBV2
j_call: TRBJ1-2
cdr3_nt: TGTGCCAGCAGTGGCCCCGGGATCCGCTATGGCTACACCTTC
cdr3_aa: CASSGPGIRYGYTF